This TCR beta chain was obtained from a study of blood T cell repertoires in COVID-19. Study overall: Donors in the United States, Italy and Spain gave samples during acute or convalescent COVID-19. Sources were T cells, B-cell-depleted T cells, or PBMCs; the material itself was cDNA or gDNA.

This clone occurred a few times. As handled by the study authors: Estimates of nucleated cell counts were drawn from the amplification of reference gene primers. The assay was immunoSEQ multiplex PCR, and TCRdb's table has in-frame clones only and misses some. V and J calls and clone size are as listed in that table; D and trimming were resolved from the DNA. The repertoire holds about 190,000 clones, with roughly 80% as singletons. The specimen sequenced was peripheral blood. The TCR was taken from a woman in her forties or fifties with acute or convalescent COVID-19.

The DNA for the CDR3 is TGTGCCAGCGCCGCGGGTTCTTCTAACGGCTACACCTTC. Translating gives CASAAGSSNGYTF. V is TRBV14 and J is TRBJ1-2; D is ambiguous. Germline V gives CDR1 SGHDN, CDR2 FVKESK. This CDR3 has 13 amino acids. V shed 8 bases and J shed 8 bases, with 18 bases lying between them.